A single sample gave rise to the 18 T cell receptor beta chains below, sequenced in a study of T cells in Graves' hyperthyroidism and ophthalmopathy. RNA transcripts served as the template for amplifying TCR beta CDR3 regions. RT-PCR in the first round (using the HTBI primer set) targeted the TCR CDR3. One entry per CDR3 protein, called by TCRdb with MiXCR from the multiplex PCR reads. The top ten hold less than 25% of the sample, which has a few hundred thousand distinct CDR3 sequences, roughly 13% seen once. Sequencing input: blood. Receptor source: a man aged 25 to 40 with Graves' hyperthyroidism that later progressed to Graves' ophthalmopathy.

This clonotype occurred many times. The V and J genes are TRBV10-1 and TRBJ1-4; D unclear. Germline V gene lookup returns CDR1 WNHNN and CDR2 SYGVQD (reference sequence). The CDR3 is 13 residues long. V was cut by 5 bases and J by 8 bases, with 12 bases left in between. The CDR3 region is CASSPGIGEKLFF. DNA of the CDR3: TGCGCCAGCAGTCCGGGTATAGGGGAAAAACTGTTTTTT.

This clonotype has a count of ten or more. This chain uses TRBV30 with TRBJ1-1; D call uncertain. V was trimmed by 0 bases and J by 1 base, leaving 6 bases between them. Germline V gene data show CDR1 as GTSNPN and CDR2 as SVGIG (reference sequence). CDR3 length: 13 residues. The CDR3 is CAWSVLGNTEAFF. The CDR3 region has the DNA TGTGCCTGGAGTGTACTTGGGAACACTGAAGCTTTCTTT.

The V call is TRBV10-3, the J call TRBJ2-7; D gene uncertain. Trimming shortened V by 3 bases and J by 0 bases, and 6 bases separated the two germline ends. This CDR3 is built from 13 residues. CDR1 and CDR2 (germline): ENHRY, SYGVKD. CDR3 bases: TGTGCCATCAGTGACAGAGACTCCTACGAGCAGTACTTC. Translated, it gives CAISDRDSYEQYF.

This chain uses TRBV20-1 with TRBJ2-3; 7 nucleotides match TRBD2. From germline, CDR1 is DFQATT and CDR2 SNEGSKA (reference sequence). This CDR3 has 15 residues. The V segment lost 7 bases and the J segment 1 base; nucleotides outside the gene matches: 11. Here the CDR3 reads CSVERGGSGTDTQYF. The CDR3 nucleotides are TGCAGTGTCGAAAGGGGCGGGAGCGGCACAGATACGCAGTATTTT.

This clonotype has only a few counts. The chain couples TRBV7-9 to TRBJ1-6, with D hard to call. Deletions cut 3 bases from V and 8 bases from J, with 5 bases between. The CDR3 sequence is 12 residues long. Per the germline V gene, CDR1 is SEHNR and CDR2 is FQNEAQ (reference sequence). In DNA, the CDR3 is TGTGCCAGCAGCTTGTGGGATTCACCCCTCCACTTT. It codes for CASSLWDSPLHF. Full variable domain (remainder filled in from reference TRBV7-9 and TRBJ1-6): DTGVSQNPRHKITKRGQNVTFRCDPISEHNRLYWYRQTLGQGPEFLTYFQNEAQLEKSRLLSDRFSAERPKGSFSTLEIQRTEQGDSAMYLCASSLWDSPLHFGNGTRLTVT.

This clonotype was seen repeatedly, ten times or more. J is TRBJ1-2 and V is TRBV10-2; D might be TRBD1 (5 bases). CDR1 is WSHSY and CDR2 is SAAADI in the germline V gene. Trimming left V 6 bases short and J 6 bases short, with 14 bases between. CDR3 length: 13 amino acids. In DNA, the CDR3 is TGCGCCAGCAGACCCGACAGTTTCAATGGCTACACCTTC. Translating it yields CASRPDSFNGYTF.

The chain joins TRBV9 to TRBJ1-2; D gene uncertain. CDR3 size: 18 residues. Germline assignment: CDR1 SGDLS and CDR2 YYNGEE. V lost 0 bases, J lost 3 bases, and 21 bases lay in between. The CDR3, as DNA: TGTGCCAGCAGCGTAGCTGGGTCCCGAGGACTTCCCGACTATGGCTACACCTTC. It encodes CASSVAGSRGLPDYGYTF.

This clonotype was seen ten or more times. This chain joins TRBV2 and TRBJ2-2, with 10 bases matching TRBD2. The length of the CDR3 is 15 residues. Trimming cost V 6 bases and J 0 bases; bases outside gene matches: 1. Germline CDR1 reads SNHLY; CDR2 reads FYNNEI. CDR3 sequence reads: CASSGLAANTGELFF. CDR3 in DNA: TGTGCCAGCAGCGGACTAGCGGCGAACACCGGGGAGCTGTTTTTT.

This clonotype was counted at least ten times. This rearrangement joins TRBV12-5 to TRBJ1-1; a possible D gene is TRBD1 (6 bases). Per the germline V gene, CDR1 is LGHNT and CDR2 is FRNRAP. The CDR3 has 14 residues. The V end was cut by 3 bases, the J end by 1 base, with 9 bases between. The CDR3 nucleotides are TGTGCTAGTGGTTTTGGGGGGCGGAACACTGAAGCTTTCTTT. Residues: CASGFGGRNTEAFF.

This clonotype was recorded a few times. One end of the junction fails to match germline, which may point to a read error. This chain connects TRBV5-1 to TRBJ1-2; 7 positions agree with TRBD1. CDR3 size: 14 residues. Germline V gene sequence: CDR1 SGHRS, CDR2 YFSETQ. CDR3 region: CASGLNGGGGGYTF. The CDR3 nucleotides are TGCGCCAGCGGCTTAAACGGAGGGGGCGGCGGCTACACCTTC. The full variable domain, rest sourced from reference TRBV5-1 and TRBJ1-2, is KAGVTQTPRYLIKTRGQQVTLSCSPISGHRSVSWYQQTPGQGLQFLFEYFSETQRNKGNFPGRFSGRQFSNSRSEMNVSTLELGDSALYLCASGLNGGGGGYTFGSGTRLTVV.

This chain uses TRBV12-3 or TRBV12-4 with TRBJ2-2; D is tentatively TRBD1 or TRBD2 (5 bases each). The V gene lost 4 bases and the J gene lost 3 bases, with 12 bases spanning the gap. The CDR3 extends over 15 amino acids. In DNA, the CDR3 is TGTGCCAGCAGTTCAGGGAAGGAGGACACCGGGGAGCTGTTTTTT. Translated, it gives CASSSGKEDTGELFF.

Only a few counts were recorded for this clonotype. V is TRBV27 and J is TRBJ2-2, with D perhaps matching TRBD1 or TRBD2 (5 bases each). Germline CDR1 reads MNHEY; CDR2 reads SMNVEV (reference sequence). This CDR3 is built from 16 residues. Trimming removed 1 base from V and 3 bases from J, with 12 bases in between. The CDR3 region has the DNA TGTGCCAGCAGTTTATATGGGGACCTTTACACCGGGGAGCTGTTTTTT. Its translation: CASSLYGDLYTGELFF.

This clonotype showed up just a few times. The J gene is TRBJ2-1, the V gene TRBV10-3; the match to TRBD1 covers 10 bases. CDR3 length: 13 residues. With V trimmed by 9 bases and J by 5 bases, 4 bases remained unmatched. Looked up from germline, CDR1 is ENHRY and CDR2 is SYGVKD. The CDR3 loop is CAITGQGNNEQFF. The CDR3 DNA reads TGTGCCATAACGGGACAGGGGAACAATGAGCAGTTCTTC.

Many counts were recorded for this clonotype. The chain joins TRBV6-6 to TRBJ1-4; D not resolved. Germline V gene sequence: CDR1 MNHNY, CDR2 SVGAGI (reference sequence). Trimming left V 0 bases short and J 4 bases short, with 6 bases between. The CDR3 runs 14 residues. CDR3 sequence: CASSYSGINEKLFF. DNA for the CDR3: TGTGCCAGCAGTTACTCAGGGATTAATGAAAAACTGTTTTTT.

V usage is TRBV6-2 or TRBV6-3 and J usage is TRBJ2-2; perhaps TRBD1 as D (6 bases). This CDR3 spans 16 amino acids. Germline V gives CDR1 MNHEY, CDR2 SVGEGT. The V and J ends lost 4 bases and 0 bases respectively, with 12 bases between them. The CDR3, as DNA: TGTGCCAGCAGTTCATACAGGGTAGCGAACACCGGGGAGCTGTTTTTT. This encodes CASSSYRVANTGELFF.

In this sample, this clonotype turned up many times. The CDR3 spells CSASRGEAFF. Here the CDR3 DNA reads TGCAGTGCTAGTCGGGGGGAAGCTTTCTTT. The V and J genes are TRBV20-1 and TRBJ1-1, with a weak D call TRBD1 (5 bases). Trimming shortened V by 3 bases and J by 8 bases, and 7 bases separated the two germline ends. There are 10 residues in the CDR3. From germline, CDR1 is DFQATT and CDR2 SNEGSKA (reference sequence).

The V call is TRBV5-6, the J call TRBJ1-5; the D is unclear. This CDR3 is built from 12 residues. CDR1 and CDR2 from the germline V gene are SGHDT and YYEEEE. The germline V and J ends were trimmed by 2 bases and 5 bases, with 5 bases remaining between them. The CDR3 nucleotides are TGTGCCAGCAGCTTAAGACATCAGCCCCAGCATTTT. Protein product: CASSLRHQPQHF.

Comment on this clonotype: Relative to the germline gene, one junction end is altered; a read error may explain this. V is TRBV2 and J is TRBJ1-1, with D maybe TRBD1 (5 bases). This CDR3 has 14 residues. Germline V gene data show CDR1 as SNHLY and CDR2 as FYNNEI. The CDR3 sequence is CASSAVTDGTEDFF. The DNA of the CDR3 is TGTGCAAGCAGTGCCGTGACAGATGGCACTGAAGATTTCTTT.